This T cell receptor beta chain was obtained from a study of breast tumors, draining lymph nodes, adjacent tissues (dated by TCRdb to about 2016). About the full investigation: In breast cancer patients, the study compared the TCR beta repertoires of tumor, adjacent nontumor tissue and axillary lymph nodes. In human breast cancer, the study set out to evaluate how tumor, surrounding tissue and draining lymph node repertoires relate to one another and whether T cells may move between these sites.

Broader findings and caveats from the paper: The data were considered consistent with the idea that most tumor T cells come from the lymph node and then expand in tumor tissue. The study presented the conclusion that tumor T cells originate in lymph nodes as consistent with a hypothesis, not as something directly demonstrated. Tumor and nontumor tissue repertoires were significantly more similar in luminal-like than in basal-like breast cancer. Tumor T-cell repertoires showed less diversity than lymph node repertoires and more diversity than nontumor tissue repertoires, and tumor T-cell repertoires showed preferential V and J gene usage.

Many counts were recorded for this clonotype. Its target antigen remains unknown. No base quality values were provided; no much bigger clone lies one nucleotide off. Germline trimming amounts to 6 bases on V and 1 base on J, with 6 as the count of junction bases outside the gene matches. Taken from cysteine to phenylalanine, the CDR3 has 14 residues. Only the CDR3 part of the read is kept: 42 bases, read in frame from the first base. Sequences DFQATT (CDR1) and SNEGSKA (CDR2) are obtained from the germline V gene (reference sequence). Lymph node samples came from the axillary draining lymph nodes of breast cancer patients. The reads were generated on an Illumina HiSeq 2000. TCR beta chain libraries were generated by multiplex PCR amplification. High-throughput sequencing was used to analyze the amplified TCR beta chain products. The raw public reads went through TCRdb reprocessing: fastp at Q25, MiXCR clone calling, in-frame beta chains kept. When rows share a CDR3 protein, they turn into one entry using the most common DNA and genes. The sample table holds about 130,000 distinct CDR3 sequences, of which 20% to 25% were seen once. The top ten hold roughly 2.7% of the sample.

This receptor was obtained from a female donor with breast cancer. Some clones in this sample may be carry-over from other donors' samples. Sequencing was performed on axillary lymph node tissue. The chain links TRBV20-1 with TRBJ1-5, with 7 junctional bases fitting TRBD1. In nucleotides, the sequence is TGCAGTGCGAAACAGGGGAGCAGCAATCAGCCCCAGCATTTT. The encoded protein is CSAKQGSSNQPQHF.